This TCR beta chain is from a study of blood T cell repertoires in COVID-19. Study-level background: Material from acute and convalescent COVID-19 was sourced from the United States, Italy and Spain.

In regard to this clone: Other DNA variants within this sample encode the same CDR3.

CDR3 length: 14 amino acids. Seattle enrolled patients during active infection and tracked them longitudinally. Original analysis: Nucleated cell number was recorded as an estimate derived from reference gene primer amplification. Sequenced by immunoSEQ multiplex PCR; TCRdb stores in-frame clones only, minus some. The V and J calls and clone size were taken over from that table, and D and trimming were inferred from the DNA. This sample carries about 89,000 clones, around 75% of them seen once, and the ten largest clones take more than 6%. The sequence was collected from a man aged 70-80 years with COVID-19, enrolled during active disease. Source material: peripheral blood. The chain carries TRBV7-5 and TRBJ2-7; TRBD2, as called in the table, went unchecked against the DNA. TRBV7-5 is labeled a pseudogene. CDR3 sequence: CARSLRAETYEQYF. The CDR3 nucleotides read TGTGCCAGAAGCTTGAGGGCGGAAACCTACGAGCAGTACTTC.